This T cell receptor (beta chain) originates from a study of monozygotic twins with inflammatory bowel disease. For this clonotype: Antigen specificity is unknown.

Two nested PCRs, around 16 and 10 cycles, amplified TCRalpha and TCRbeta cDNA. Reprocessing the 5' RACE reads, TCRdb reports a single entry for every CDR3 protein and omits DNA. The sample totals 300,000 to 350,000 distinct CDR3 sequences. Study findings and constraints: Neither one strong signal nor one clonotype associated with IBD was supported. Inverse Simpson values showed less TCRbeta diversity in IBD patients than in their healthy co-twins.

Specimen: blood. The sequence was collected from a human donor with ulcerative colitis or Crohn's disease, or a healthy co-twin of an affected twin (not recorded which).

The CDR3 sequence: CSARAQLYEQYF. The gene calls are TRBV20-1 and TRBJ2-7. The germline gives CDR1 DFQATT, CDR2 SNEGSKA (reference sequence). This CDR3 spans 12 amino acids.